A selection of T cell receptor beta chains follows, all from one sample in a study of blood T cell repertoires in COVID-19. The data were produced by immunoSEQ multiplex PCR, yet TCRdb's version contains in-frame clones alone and is incomplete. The sample contains about 160,000 clones, 90% to 95% of which appear only once. Sequencing was performed on peripheral blood. The receptors derive from a man aged 45 to 65 with acute or convalescent COVID-19. Both conserved end residues are part of each CDR3. A D gene is named only where the DNA matches it firmly. Some rows mark clone size as missing; the rest say once, few, many or name a class of expanded clone.

len: 16; j_gene: TRBJ1-3; abundance: -; d_gene: TRBD1; v_gene: TRBV9; CDR3aa: CASSVRDRGYGNTIYF; CDR3nt: TGTGCCAGCAGCGTTCGGGACAGGGGTTACGGAAACACCATATATTTT
len: 14; j_gene: TRBJ1-4; abundance: -; d_gene: TRBD1; v_gene: TRBV3-1/TRBV3-2; CDR3aa: CASAPGTGDEKLFF; CDR3nt: TGTGCCAGCGCTCCCGGGACAGGGGATGAAAAACTGTTTTTT
len: 13; j_gene: TRBJ2-4; abundance: -; d_gene: TRBD1; v_gene: TRBV25-1; CDR3aa: CASSLGQSNIQYF; CDR3nt: TGTGCCAGCAGCTTGGGACAGTCTAACATTCAGTACTTC
len: 14; j_gene: TRBJ1-6; abundance: -; d_gene: -; v_gene: TRBV4-3; CDR3aa: CASSPSQDNSPLHF; CDR3nt: TGCGCCAGCAGCCCGAGTCAGGATAATTCACCCCTCCACTTT
len: 16; j_gene: TRBJ1-2; abundance: -; d_gene: -; v_gene: TRBV6-4; CDR3aa: CASSPRKDTVRYGYTF; CDR3nt: TGTGCCAGCAGCCCCCGGAAGGACACGGTGCGCTATGGCTACACCTTC
len: 13; j_gene: TRBJ1-1; abundance: -; d_gene: -; v_gene: TRBV29-1; CDR3aa: CSVVVQANTEAFF; CDR3nt: TGCAGCGTTGTGGTCCAGGCAAACACTGAAGCTTTCTTT
len: 13; j_gene: TRBJ1-4; abundance: -; d_gene: -; v_gene: TRBV29-1; CDR3aa: CSVERQGNEKLFF; CDR3nt: TGCAGCGTTGAAAGGCAGGGGAATGAAAAACTGTTTTTT
len: 13; j_gene: TRBJ2-3; abundance: -; d_gene: -; v_gene: TRBV20-1; CDR3aa: CSASTGSPDTQYF; CDR3nt: TGCAGTGCTAGTACGGGTTCCCCAGATACGCAGTATTTT
len: 14; j_gene: TRBJ2-7; abundance: -; d_gene: TRBD2; v_gene: TRBV7-2; CDR3aa: CASSLASGDYEQYF; CDR3nt: TGTGCCAGCAGCTTAGCTAGCGGGGATTACGAGCAGTACTTC
len: 15; j_gene: TRBJ2-1; abundance: -; d_gene: -; v_gene: TRBV21-1; CDR3aa: CASSKNGTSYNEQFF; CDR3nt: TGTGCCAGCAGCAAAAACGGGACTAGCTACAATGAGCAGTTCTTC
len: 13; j_gene: TRBJ2-5; abundance: once; d_gene: -; v_gene: TRBV5-1; CDR3aa: CASSTSLSQTQYF; CDR3nt: TGCGCCAGCAGCACTTCATTATCCCAGACCCAGTACTTC
len: 15; j_gene: TRBJ2-5; abundance: -; d_gene: -; v_gene: TRBV7-9; CDR3aa: CASSLVLASRETQYF; CDR3nt: TGTGCCAGCAGCTTAGTCCTAGCGAGTAGAGAGACCCAGTACTTC
len: 14; j_gene: TRBJ2-7; abundance: few; d_gene: TRBD1; v_gene: TRBV24-1; CDR3aa: CATSDHGQGDEQYF; CDR3nt: TGTGCCACCAGTGACCACGGACAGGGGGACGAGCAGTACTTC
len: 14; j_gene: TRBJ1-1; abundance: -; d_gene: -; v_gene: TRBV6-4; CDR3aa: CASKAGQQNTEAFF; CDR3nt: TGTGCCAGCAAAGCAGGACAGCAGAACACTGAAGCTTTCTTT
len: 12; j_gene: TRBJ1-2; abundance: -; d_gene: -; v_gene: TRBV9; CDR3aa: CASSEDSYGYTF; CDR3nt: TGTGCCAGCAGCGAGGACAGCTATGGCTACACCTTC
len: 15; j_gene: TRBJ2-4; abundance: -; d_gene: -; v_gene: TRBV28; CDR3aa: CASSLLTGRELIQYF; CDR3nt: TGTGCCAGCAGTTTGCTCACAGGGAGGGAGCTCATTCAGTACTTC
len: 14; j_gene: TRBJ1-3; abundance: -; d_gene: -; v_gene: TRBV28; CDR3aa: CASTSPGSGNTIYF; CDR3nt: TGTGCCAGCACTTCTCCGGGCTCTGGAAACACCATATATTTT
len: 15; j_gene: TRBJ2-1; abundance: -; d_gene: -; v_gene: TRBV27; CDR3aa: CASSLTGTSYNEQFF; CDR3nt: TGTGCCAGCAGTCTTACAGGGACCTCCTACAATGAGCAGTTCTTC
len: 13; j_gene: TRBJ2-3; abundance: -; d_gene: TRBD1; v_gene: TRBV19; CDR3aa: CASSRTGVGTQYF; CDR3nt: TGTGCCAGTAGTAGGACAGGAGTGGGTACGCAGTATTTT
len: 15; j_gene: TRBJ1-6; abundance: -; d_gene: TRBD1; v_gene: TRBV5-1; CDR3aa: CASSLGQGGNSPLHF; CDR3nt: TGCGCCAGCAGCTTGGGCCAGGGGGGTAATTCACCCCTCCACTTT
len: 15; j_gene: TRBJ1-5; abundance: -; d_gene: TRBD1; v_gene: TRBV27; CDR3aa: CASSPMPEGDRPQHF; CDR3nt: TGTGCCAGCAGCCCGATGCCGGAGGGGGACAGGCCCCAGCATTTT
len: 11; j_gene: TRBJ2-7; abundance: -; d_gene: -; v_gene: TRBV28; CDR3aa: CASSQQYEQYF; CDR3nt: TGTGCCAGCAGTCAACAGTACGAGCAGTACTTC
len: 13; j_gene: TRBJ2-7; abundance: -; d_gene: TRBD2; v_gene: TRBV6-6; CDR3aa: CASSFLAGYEQYF; CDR3nt: TGTGCCAGCAGCTTTCTAGCGGGTTACGAGCAGTACTTC
len: 15; j_gene: TRBJ2-5; abundance: -; d_gene: TRBD1; v_gene: TRBV5-4; CDR3aa: CASSLGTGYQETQYF; CDR3nt: TGTGCCAGCAGCTTGGGGACAGGGTACCAAGAGACCCAGTACTTC
len: 18; j_gene: TRBJ2-1; abundance: few; d_gene: TRBD2; v_gene: TRBV6-2/TRBV6-3; CDR3aa: CASRPGLAGGLKVNEQFF; CDR3nt: TGTGCCAGCAGACCTGGACTAGCGGGGGGTCTGAAAGTCAATGAGCAGTTCTTC
len: 17; j_gene: TRBJ2-3; abundance: -; d_gene: -; v_gene: TRBV7-9; CDR3aa: CASSLGSRGASTDTQYF; CDR3nt: TGTGCCAGCAGCTTAGGTTCCAGGGGTGCTAGCACAGATACGCAGTATTTT
len: 16; j_gene: TRBJ1-4; abundance: -; d_gene: -; v_gene: TRBV25-1; CDR3aa: CASSGMWESTNEKLFF; CDR3nt: TGTGCCAGCAGTGGGATGTGGGAGAGCACTAATGAAAAACTGTTTTTT
len: 19; j_gene: TRBJ1-2; abundance: -; d_gene: -; v_gene: TRBV18; CDR3aa: CASSPYKKARAEGDHGYTF; CDR3nt: TGTGCCAGCTCACCTTATAAAAAAGCCAGGGCGGAGGGTGACCATGGCTACACCTTC
len: 19; j_gene: TRBJ2-3; abundance: -; d_gene: TRBD2; v_gene: TRBV4-3; CDR3aa: CASSHRLAGGRLGTDTQYF; CDR3nt: TGCGCCAGCAGCCACCGTCTAGCGGGGGGGCGGCTTGGCACAGATACGCAGTATTTT
len: 13; j_gene: TRBJ1-1; abundance: -; d_gene: TRBD1; v_gene: TRBV7-8; CDR3aa: CASSYRREGAAFF; CDR3nt: TGTGCCAGCAGCTACCGCCGGGAGGGGGCGGCTTTCTTT
len: 13; j_gene: TRBJ2-7; abundance: once; d_gene: TRBD1; v_gene: TRBV11-3; CDR3aa: CASSLGTDYEQYF; CDR3nt: TGTGCCAGCAGCCTCGGGACAGACTACGAGCAGTACTTC
len: 13; j_gene: TRBJ2-1; abundance: -; d_gene: TRBD1; v_gene: TRBV27; CDR3aa: CASSRTGGNEQFF; CDR3nt: TGTGCCAGCAGTCGGACAGGGGGCAATGAGCAGTTCTTC
len: 14; j_gene: TRBJ2-2; abundance: -; d_gene: -; v_gene: TRBV13; CDR3aa: CASSRGYDTGELFF; CDR3nt: TGTGCCAGCAGCCGGGGGTACGACACCGGGGAGCTGTTTTTT
len: 15; j_gene: TRBJ2-3; abundance: -; d_gene: TRBD2; v_gene: TRBV5-1; CDR3aa: CASSPGRAATDTQYF; CDR3nt: TGCGCCAGCAGCCCAGGGAGGGCCGCAACAGATACGCAGTATTTT
len: 13; j_gene: TRBJ1-1; abundance: -; d_gene: TRBD1; v_gene: TRBV12-3/TRBV12-4; CDR3aa: CASTWTGNTEAFF; CDR3nt: TGTGCCAGCACCTGGACAGGGAACACTGAAGCTTTCTTT
len: 14; j_gene: TRBJ1-3; abundance: -; d_gene: -; v_gene: TRBV11-2; CDR3aa: CASSSLKRGNTIYF; CDR3nt: TGTGCCAGCAGTAGTCTGAAGCGTGGAAACACCATATATTTT
len: 14; j_gene: TRBJ1-6; abundance: -; d_gene: -; v_gene: TRBV5-1; CDR3aa: CASSAGSYNSPLHF; CDR3nt: TGCGCCAGCAGCGCGGGCTCCTATAATTCACCCCTCCACTTT
len: 15; j_gene: TRBJ1-4; abundance: -; d_gene: -; v_gene: TRBV6-5; CDR3aa: CASSIDSSNFEKLFF; CDR3nt: TGTGCCAGCAGTATCGACAGTTCTAACTTTGAAAAACTGTTTTTT
len: 13; j_gene: TRBJ1-2; abundance: -; d_gene: -; v_gene: TRBV30; CDR3aa: CAWSVDRSYGYTF; CDR3nt: TGTGCCTGGAGTGTCGACAGATCCTATGGCTACACCTTC
len: 14; j_gene: TRBJ1-5; abundance: -; d_gene: -; v_gene: TRBV30; CDR3aa: CAWSPDRLGQPQHF; CDR3nt: TGTGCCTGGAGTCCAGACAGGTTGGGACAGCCCCAGCATTTT
len: 15; j_gene: TRBJ2-3; abundance: -; d_gene: TRBD1; v_gene: TRBV27; CDR3aa: CASSLSGQGIDTQYF; CDR3nt: TGTGCCAGCAGTTTATCAGGACAGGGGATAGATACGCAGTATTTT
len: 16; j_gene: TRBJ2-3; abundance: -; d_gene: TRBD2; v_gene: TRBV5-1; CDR3aa: CASSFWEGLDTDTQYF; CDR3nt: TGCGCCAGCAGCTTTTGGGAGGGCCTAGACACAGATACGCAGTATTTT
len: 14; j_gene: TRBJ2-3; abundance: -; d_gene: TRBD2; v_gene: TRBV7-3; CDR3aa: CASSLAGNTDTQYF; CDR3nt: TGTGCCAGCAGCCTAGCGGGTAACACAGATACGCAGTATTTT
len: 16; j_gene: TRBJ1-2; abundance: -; d_gene: TRBD1; v_gene: TRBV28; CDR3aa: CASRPRWTGTGYGYTF; CDR3nt: TGTGCCAGCAGACCACGGTGGACAGGGACGGGCTATGGCTACACCTTC
len: 18; j_gene: TRBJ1-6; abundance: -; d_gene: TRBD1; v_gene: TRBV27; CDR3aa: CASSPAGGTSSYNSPLHF; CDR3nt: TGTGCCAGCAGTCCCGCAGGGGGAACGAGCTCCTATAATTCACCCCTCCACTTT
len: 15; j_gene: TRBJ1-2; abundance: -; d_gene: -; v_gene: TRBV21-1; CDR3aa: CASSTPTGCTYGYTF; CDR3nt: TGTGCCAGCAGCACACCGACAGGGTGTACCTATGGCTACACCTTC
len: 17; j_gene: TRBJ2-7; abundance: -; d_gene: -; v_gene: TRBV27; CDR3aa: CASSLQGLALSSYEQYF; CDR3nt: TGTGCCAGCAGTTTACAGGGACTTGCCCTCTCGTCCTACGAGCAGTACTTC
len: 14; j_gene: TRBJ1-1; abundance: -; d_gene: TRBD1; v_gene: TRBV19; CDR3aa: CASSIDRGGTEAFF; CDR3nt: TGTGCCAGTAGTATCGACAGGGGAGGTACTGAAGCTTTCTTT
len: 12; j_gene: TRBJ2-3; abundance: -; d_gene: -; v_gene: TRBV28; CDR3aa: CASSLYTDTQYF; CDR3nt: TGTGCCAGCAGTCTTTATACAGATACGCAGTATTTT
len: 15; j_gene: TRBJ1-1; abundance: few; d_gene: TRBD1; v_gene: TRBV5-4; CDR3aa: CASSSGTGRNTEAFF; CDR3nt: TGTGCCAGCAGCTCGGGGACAGGGAGGAACACTGAAGCTTTCTTT
len: 15; j_gene: TRBJ2-3; abundance: -; d_gene: -; v_gene: TRBV5-1; CDR3aa: CASSFDYSYTDTQYF; CDR3nt: TGCGCCAGCAGCTTCGACTACTCCTACACAGATACGCAGTATTTT
len: 17; j_gene: TRBJ2-2; abundance: -; d_gene: TRBD1; v_gene: TRBV11-2; CDR3aa: CASSPALTGGRTGELFF; CDR3nt: TGTGCCAGCAGCCCAGCCCTGACAGGGGGCCGGACCGGGGAGCTGTTTTTT
len: 14; j_gene: TRBJ2-3; abundance: -; d_gene: TRBD1; v_gene: TRBV6-5; CDR3aa: CASSYGQGADTQYF; CDR3nt: TGTGCCAGCAGCTATGGACAGGGGGCGGATACGCAGTATTTT
len: 15; j_gene: TRBJ1-2; abundance: -; d_gene: TRBD1; v_gene: TRBV5-1; CDR3aa: CASSLEAQGAGGYTF; CDR3nt: TGCGCCAGCAGCTTGGAGGCACAGGGGGCCGGGGGCTACACCTTC
len: 14; j_gene: TRBJ1-2; abundance: -; d_gene: TRBD1; v_gene: TRBV2; CDR3aa: CASSRDRGDYGYTF; CDR3nt: TGTGCCAGCAGTCGGGACAGGGGGGACTATGGCTACACCTTC
len: 16; j_gene: TRBJ2-5; abundance: -; d_gene: TRBD2; v_gene: TRBV18; CDR3aa: CASSALAGGPEETQYF; CDR3nt: TGTGCCAGCTCAGCACTAGCGGGAGGGCCGGAGGAGACCCAGTACTTC
len: 14; j_gene: TRBJ2-7; abundance: -; d_gene: -; v_gene: TRBV19; CDR3aa: CASSIEVATYEQYF; CDR3nt: TGTGCCAGTAGTATAGAGGTAGCCACCTACGAGCAGTACTTC
len: 15; j_gene: TRBJ1-1; abundance: -; d_gene: TRBD1; v_gene: TRBV7-8; CDR3aa: CASSLGTGSSTEAFF; CDR3nt: TGTGCCAGCAGCTTAGGGACAGGGAGTAGCACTGAAGCTTTCTTT
len: 14; j_gene: TRBJ2-7; abundance: -; d_gene: -; v_gene: TRBV27; CDR3aa: CASHRQGFSYEQYF; CDR3nt: TGTGCCAGCCATCGGCAGGGCTTCTCCTACGAGCAGTACTTC